The T cell receptor (beta chain) described here comes from a study of T-cell memory formation after mild COVID-19. Study-wide background: TCR clusters were mostly donor specific.

Via MiXCR, TCRdb re-called the 5' RACE reads, giving one row per CDR3 protein. Seen here are 310,000 or so distinct CDR3 sequences, approximately 16% observed once, and the top ten hold roughly 23%. Study outcomes and limitations: A subset of responding clones appeared in pre-infection memory, suggesting cross-reactive memory joined. Of the contracting clones, CD4+ ones lay mainly in CM and EM, and CD8+ ones in EMRA. Clones contracting over day 15 to 85 were CD4/CD8 balanced, with later expanders leaning CD4+.

The ends were cut back, 7 bases at V and 3 bases at J, with 17 bases in the middle. The CDR3 length is 15 residues. This clonotype was counted between two and nine times. Its antigen is still unknown. Sample: PBMCs or a T cell subset sorted from them (not recorded which). The chain is built from TRBV12-3 or TRBV12-4 and TRBJ2-3, with D maybe TRBD2 (6 bases). The TCR comes from a man in his late teens or twenties who had mild COVID-19 (a few samples of this study predate the infection). Cell type and time point are not known. This chain's CDR3 is CASTSGQAGTDTQYF. Written as DNA, the CDR3 is TGTGCCAGCACCTCGGGCCAGGCGGGAACAGATACGCAGTATTTT.